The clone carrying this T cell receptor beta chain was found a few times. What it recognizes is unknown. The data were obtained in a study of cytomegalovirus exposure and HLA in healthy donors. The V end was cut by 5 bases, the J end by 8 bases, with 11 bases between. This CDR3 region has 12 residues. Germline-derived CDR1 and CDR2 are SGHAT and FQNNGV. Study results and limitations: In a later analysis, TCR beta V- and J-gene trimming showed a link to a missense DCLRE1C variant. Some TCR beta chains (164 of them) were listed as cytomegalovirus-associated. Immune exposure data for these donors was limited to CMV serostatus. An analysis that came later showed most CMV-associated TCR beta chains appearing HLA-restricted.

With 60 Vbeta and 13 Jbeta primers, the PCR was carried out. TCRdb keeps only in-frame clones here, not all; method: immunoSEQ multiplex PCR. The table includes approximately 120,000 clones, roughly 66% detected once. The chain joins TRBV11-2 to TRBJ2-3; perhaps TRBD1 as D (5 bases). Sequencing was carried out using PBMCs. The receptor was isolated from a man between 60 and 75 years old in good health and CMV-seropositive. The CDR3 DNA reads TGTGCCAGCAGCCCGAACAGGTTTACGCAGTATTTT. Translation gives CASSPNRFTQYF.